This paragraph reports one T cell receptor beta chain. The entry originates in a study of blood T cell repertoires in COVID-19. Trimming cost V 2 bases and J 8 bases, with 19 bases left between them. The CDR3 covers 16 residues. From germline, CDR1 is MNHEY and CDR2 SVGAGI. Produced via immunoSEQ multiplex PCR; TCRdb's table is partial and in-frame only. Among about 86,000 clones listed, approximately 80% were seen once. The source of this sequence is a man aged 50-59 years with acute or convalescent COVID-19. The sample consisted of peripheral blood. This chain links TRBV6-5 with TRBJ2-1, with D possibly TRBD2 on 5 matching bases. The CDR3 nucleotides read TGTGCCAGCAGTTACGTAGGAAGTGGGAGTGAGGATGAGCAGTTCTTC. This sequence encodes CASSYVGSGSEDEQFF.